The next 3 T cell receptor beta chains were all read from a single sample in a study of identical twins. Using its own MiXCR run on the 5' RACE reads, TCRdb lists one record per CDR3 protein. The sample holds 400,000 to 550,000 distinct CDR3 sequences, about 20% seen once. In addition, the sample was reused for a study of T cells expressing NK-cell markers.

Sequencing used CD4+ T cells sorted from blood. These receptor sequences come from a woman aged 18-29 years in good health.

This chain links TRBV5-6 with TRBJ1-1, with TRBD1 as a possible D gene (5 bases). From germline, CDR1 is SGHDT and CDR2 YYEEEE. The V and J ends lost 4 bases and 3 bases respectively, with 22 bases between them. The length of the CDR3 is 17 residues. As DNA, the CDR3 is TGTGCCAGCAGCCTGCTTGGGACCTGGGGCAGCGACACTGAAGCTTTCTTT. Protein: CASSLLGTWGSDTEAFF.

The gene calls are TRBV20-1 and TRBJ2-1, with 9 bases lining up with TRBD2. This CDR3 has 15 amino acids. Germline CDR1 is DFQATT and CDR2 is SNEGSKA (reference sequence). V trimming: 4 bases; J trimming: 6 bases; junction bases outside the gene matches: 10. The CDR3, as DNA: TGCAGTGCTACTCCGGGACTAGCCGTACCCAATGAGCAGTTCTTC. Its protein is CSATPGLAVPNEQFF.

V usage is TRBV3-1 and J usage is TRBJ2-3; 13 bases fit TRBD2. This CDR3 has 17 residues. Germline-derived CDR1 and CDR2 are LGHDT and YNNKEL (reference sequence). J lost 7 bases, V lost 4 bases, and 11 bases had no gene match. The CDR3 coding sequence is TGTGCCAGCAGCCTCGGACTAGCGGGGGAACTCACGAATACGCAGTATTTT. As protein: CASSLGLAGELTNTQYF.